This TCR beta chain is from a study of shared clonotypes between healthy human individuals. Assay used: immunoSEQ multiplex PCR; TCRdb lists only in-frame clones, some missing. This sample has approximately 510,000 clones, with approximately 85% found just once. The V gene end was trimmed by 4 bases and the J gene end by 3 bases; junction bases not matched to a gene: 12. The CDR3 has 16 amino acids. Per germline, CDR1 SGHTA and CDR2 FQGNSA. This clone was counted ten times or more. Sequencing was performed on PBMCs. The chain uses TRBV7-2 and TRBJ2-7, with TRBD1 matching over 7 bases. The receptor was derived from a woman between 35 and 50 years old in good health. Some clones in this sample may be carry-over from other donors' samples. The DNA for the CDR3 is TGTGCCAGCAGCTCCCCCCGTGCGACAGGGAACTACGAGCAGTACTTC. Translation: CASSSPRATGNYEQYF.